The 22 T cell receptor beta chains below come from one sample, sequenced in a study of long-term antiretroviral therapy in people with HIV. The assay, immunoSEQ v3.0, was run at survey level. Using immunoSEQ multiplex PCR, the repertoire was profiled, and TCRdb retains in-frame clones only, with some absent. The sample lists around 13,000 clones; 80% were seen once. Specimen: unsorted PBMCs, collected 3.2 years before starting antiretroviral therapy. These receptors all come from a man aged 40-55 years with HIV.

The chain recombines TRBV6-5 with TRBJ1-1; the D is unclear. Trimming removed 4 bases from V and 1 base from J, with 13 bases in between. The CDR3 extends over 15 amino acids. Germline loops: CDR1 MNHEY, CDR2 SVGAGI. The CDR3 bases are TGTGCCAGCAGTTTAGGGAACCCAGGGAACACTGAAGCTTTCTTT. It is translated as CASSLGNPGNTEAFF.

This CDR3 is CASSIDRGNTEAFF. The CDR3 DNA reads TGTGCCAGTAGTATAGACAGGGGGAACACTGAAGCTTTCTTT. The chain recombines TRBV19 with TRBJ1-1; a weak D match, TRBD1 (6 bases). V was shortened by 0 bases and J by 1 base, with 6 bases between the two germline ends. The germline V gene encodes CDR1 LNHDA and CDR2 SQIVND (reference sequence). This CDR3 is built from 14 residues.

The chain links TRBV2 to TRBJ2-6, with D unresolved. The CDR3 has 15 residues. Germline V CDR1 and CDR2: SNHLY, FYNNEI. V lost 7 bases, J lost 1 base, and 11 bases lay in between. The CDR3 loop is CASTLLGSGANVLTF. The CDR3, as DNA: TGTGCCAGCACCCTATTGGGGTCTGGGGCCAACGTCCTGACTTTC.

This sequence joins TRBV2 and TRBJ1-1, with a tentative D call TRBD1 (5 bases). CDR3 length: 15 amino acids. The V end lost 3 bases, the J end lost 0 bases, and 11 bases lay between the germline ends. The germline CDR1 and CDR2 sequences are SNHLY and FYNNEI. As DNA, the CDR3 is TGTGCCAGCAGTGACGGCGGGGCCATGAACACTGAAGCTTTCTTT. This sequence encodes CASSDGGAMNTEAFF.

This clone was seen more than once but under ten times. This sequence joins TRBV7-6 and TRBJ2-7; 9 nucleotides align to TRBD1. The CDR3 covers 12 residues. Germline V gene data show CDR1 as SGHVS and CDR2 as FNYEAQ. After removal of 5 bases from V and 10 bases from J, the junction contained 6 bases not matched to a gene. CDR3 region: CASSPDRGRQYF. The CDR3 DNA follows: TGTGCCAGCAGCCCGGACAGGGGTCGTCAGTACTTC.

The CDR3 DNA follows: TGTGCCACCAGCAGAGATGGGGACGGATTCTATGGCTACACCTTC. It is translated as CATSRDGDGFYGYTF. This chain uses TRBV15 with TRBJ1-2; D may be TRBD1 (5 bases). Germline-derived CDR1 and CDR2 are LNHNV and YYDKDF (reference sequence). The CDR3 is made up of 15 amino acids. Trimming removed 0 bases at V and 4 bases at J, with 12 bases between.

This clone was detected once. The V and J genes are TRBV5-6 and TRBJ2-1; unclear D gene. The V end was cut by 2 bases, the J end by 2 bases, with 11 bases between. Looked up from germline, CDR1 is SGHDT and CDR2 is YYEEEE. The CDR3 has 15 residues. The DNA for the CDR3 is TGTGCCAGCAGCTTAGAGCAGTTAACCTACAATGAGCAGTTCTTC. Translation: CASSLEQLTYNEQFF.

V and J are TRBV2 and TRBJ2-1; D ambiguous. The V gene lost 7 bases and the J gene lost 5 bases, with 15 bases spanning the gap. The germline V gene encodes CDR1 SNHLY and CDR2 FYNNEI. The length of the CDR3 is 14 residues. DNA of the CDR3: TGTGCCAGCATCTCCGACTTCCCGCACAATGAGCAGTTCTTC. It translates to CASISDFPHNEQFF.

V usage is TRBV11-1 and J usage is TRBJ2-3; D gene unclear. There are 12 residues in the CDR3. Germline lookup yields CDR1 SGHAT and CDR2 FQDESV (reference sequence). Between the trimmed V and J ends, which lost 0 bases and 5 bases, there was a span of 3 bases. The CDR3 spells CASSLARDTQYF. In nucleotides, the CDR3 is TGTGCCAGCAGCTTAGCGAGAGATACGCAGTATTTT.

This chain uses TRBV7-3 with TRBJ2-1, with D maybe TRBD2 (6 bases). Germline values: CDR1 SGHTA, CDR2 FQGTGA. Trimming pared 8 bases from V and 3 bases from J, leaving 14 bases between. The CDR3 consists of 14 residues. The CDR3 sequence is CASGIDGSYNEQFF. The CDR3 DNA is TGTGCCAGCGGCATCGACGGGAGCTACAATGAGCAGTTCTTC.

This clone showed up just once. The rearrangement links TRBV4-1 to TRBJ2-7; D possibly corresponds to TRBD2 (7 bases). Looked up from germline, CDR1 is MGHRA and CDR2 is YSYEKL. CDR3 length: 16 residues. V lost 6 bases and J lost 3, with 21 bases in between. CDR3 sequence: CASSSSGGRTNYEQYF. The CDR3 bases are TGCGCCAGCAGTTCCTCCGGGGGGCGGACAAACTACGAGCAGTACTTC.

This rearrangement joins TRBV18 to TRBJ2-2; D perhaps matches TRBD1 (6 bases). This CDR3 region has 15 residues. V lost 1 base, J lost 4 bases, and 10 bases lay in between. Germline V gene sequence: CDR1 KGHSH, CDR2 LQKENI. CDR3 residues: CASSPQTGFTGELFF. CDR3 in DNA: TGTGCCAGCTCACCACAGACAGGTTTCACCGGGGAGCTGTTTTTT. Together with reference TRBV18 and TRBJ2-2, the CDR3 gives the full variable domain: NAGVMQNPRHLVRRRGQEARLRCSPMKGHSHVYWYRQLPEEGLKFMVYLQKENIIDESGMPKERFSAEFPKEGPSILRIQQVVRGDSAAYFCASSPQTGFTGELFFGEGSRLTVL.

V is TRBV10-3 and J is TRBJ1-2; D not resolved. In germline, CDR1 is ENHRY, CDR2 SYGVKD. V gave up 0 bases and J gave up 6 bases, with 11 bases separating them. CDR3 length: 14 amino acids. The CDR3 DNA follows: TGTGCCATCAGTGAGTCGGTGGGTCCGGATGGCTACACCTTC. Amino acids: CAISESVGPDGYTF.

The CDR3 region has the DNA TGTGCCTGGAGTTTGGGACAGCCCGTCCCCGATGGCTACACCTTC. Translated, it gives CAWSLGQPVPDGYTF. The rearrangement links TRBV30 to TRBJ1-2; 7 bases are shared with TRBD1. CDR1 and CDR2 from the germline V gene are GTSNPN and SVGIG (reference sequence). Unmatched junction bases numbered 12, after V lost 2 bases and J lost 6 bases. The CDR3 is made up of 15 amino acids.

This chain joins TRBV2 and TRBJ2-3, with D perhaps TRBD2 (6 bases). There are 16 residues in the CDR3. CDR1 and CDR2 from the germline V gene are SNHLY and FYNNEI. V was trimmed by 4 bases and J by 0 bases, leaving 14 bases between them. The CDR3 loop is CASSAPLATSTDTQYF. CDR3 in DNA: TGTGCCAGCAGTGCCCCACTAGCTACTAGCACAGATACGCAGTATTTT.

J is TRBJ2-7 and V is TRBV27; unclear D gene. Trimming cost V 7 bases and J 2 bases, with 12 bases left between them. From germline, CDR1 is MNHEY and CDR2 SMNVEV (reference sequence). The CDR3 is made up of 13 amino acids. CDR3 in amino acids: CASKVPATYEQYF. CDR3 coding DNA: TGTGCCAGCAAGGTTCCAGCAACCTACGAGCAGTACTTC.

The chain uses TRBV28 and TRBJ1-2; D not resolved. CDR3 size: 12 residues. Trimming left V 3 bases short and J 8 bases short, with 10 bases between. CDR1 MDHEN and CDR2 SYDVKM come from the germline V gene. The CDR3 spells CASSLEQRGYTF. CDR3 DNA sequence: TGTGCCAGCAGTTTGGAACAGCGAGGCTACACCTTC.

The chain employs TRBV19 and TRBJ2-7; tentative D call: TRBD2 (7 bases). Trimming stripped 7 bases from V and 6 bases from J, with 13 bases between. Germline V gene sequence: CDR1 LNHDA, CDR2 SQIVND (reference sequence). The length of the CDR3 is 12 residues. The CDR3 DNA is TGTGCCAGTATGGGGGGGGCCTCCGAGCAGTACTTC. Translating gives CASMGGASEQYF.

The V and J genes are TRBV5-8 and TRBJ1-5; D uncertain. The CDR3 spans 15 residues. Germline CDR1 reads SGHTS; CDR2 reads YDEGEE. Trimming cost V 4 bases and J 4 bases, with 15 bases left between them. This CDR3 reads CASSLRRGGNQPQHF. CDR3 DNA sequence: TGTGCCAGCAGCCTTCGACGGGGAGGGAATCAGCCCCAGCATTTT.

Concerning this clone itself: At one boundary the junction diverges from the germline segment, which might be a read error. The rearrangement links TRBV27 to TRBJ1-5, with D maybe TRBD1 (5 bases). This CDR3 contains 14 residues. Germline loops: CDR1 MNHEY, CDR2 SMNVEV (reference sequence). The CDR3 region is CASSLLQGNQPQHF. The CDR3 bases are TGTGCCAGCAGTCTCCTTCAGGGCAACCAGCCCCAGCATTTT.

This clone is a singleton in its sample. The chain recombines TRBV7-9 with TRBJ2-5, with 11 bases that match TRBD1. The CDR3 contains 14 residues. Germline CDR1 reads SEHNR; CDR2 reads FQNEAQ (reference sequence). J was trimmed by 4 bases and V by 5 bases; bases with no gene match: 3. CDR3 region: CASSVGQGVETQYF. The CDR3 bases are TGTGCCAGCAGCGTGGGACAGGGGGTAGAGACCCAGTACTTC.

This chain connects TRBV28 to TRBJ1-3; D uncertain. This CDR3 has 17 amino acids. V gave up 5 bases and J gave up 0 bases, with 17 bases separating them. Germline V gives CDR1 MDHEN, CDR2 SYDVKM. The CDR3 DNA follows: TGTGCCAGCAGTCCAATGGATAGGGCGGTCTCTGGAAACACCATATATTTT. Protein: CASSPMDRAVSGNTIYF. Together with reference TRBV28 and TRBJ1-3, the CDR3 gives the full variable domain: DVKVTQSSRYLVKRTGEKVFLECVQDMDHENMFWYRQDPGLGLRLIYFSYDVKMKEKGDIPEGYSVSREKKERFSLILESASTNQTSMYLCASSPMDRAVSGNTIYFGEGSWLTVV.